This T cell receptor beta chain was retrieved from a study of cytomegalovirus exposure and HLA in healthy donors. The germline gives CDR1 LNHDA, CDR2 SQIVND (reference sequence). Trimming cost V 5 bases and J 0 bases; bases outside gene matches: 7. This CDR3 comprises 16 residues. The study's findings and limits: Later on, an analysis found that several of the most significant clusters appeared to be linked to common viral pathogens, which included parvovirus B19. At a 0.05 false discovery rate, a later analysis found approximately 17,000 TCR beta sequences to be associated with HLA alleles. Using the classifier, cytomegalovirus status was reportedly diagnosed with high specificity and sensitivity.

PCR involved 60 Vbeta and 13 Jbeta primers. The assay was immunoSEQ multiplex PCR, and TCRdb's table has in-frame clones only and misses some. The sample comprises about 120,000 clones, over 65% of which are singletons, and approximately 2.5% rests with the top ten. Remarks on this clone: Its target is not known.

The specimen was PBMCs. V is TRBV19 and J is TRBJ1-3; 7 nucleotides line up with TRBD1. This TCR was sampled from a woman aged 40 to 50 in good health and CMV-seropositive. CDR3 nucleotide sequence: TGTGCCAGTAGTTCCAGGGGGGCGTACTCTGGAAACACCATATATTTT. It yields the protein CASSSRGAYSGNTIYF.